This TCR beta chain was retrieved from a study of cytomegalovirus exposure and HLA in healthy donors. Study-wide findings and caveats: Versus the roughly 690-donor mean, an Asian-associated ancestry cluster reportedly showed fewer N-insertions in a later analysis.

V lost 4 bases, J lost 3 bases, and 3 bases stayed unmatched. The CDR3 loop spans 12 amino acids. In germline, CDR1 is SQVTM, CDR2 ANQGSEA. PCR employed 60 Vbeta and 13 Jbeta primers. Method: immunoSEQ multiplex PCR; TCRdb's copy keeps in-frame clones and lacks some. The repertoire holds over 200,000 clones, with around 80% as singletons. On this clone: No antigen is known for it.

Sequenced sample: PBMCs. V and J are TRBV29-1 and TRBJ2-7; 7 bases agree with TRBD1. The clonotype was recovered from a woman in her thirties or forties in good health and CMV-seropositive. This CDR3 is CSVGDSYYEQYF. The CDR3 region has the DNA TGCAGCGTTGGGGACAGTTACTACGAGCAGTACTTC.